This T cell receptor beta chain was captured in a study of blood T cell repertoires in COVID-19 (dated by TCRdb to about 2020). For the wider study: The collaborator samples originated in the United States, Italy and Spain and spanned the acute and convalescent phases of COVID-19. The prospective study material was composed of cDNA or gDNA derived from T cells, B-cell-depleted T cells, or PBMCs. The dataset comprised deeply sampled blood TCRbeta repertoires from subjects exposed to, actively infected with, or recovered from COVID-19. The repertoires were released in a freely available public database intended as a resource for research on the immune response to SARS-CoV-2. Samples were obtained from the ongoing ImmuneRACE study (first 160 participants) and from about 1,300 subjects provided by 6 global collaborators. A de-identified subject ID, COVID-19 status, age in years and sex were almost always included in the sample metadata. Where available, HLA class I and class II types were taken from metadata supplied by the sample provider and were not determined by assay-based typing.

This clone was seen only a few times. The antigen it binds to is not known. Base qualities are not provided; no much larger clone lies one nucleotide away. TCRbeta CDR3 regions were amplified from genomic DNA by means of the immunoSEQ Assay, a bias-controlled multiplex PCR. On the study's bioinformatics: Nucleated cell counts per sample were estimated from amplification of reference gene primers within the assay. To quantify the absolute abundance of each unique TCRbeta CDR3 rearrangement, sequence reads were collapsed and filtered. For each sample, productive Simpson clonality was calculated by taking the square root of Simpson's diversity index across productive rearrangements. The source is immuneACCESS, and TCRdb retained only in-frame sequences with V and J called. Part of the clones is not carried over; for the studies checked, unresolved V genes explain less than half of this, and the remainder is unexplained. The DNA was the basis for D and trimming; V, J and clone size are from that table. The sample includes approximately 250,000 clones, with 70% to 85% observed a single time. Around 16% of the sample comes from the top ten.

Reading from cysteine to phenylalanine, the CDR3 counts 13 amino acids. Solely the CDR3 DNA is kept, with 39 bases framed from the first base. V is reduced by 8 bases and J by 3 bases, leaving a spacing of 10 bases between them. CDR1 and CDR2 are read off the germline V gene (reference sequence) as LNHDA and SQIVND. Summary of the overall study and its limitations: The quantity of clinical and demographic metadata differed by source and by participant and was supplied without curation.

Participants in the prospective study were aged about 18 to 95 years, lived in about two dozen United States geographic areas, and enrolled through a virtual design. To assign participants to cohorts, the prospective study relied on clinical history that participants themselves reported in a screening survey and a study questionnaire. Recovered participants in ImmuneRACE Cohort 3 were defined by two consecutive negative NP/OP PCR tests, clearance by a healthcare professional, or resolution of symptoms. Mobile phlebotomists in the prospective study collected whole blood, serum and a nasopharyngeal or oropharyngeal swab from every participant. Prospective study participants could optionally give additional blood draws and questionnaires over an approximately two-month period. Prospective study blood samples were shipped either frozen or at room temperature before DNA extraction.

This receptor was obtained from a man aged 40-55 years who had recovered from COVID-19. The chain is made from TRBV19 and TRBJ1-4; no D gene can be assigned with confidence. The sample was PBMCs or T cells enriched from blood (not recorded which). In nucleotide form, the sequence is TGTGCCAGTGGCTCGCTGCCTAATGAAAAACTGTTTTTT. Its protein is CASGSLPNEKLFF.